These T cell receptor beta chains were read from a single sample in a study of post-analysis software for immune sequencing data. TCRdb fed the PCR reads into MiXCR, producing one record per CDR3 protein. The data show roughly 800,000 distinct CDR3 sequences, with about 27% seen just once and around 0.56% held by the top ten. The specimen was blood. The receptors come from a girl aged 5 to 17 with multiple sclerosis. The conserved cysteine and the conserved F or W are not part of the CDR3 here. A D gene is named only where the DNA matches it firmly. Clone size, where shown, is once, few, many, or a class for clones that have expanded.

D: NA
V: TRBV29-1
J: TRBJ1-1
size: few
CDR3: SAKLKLREDTEAF

D: TRBD2
V: TRBV18
J: NA
size: few
CDR3: ASSPTRTGGTSGSHEQY

D: NA
V: TRBV20-1
J: TRBJ1-4
size: NA
CDR3: SARRDTLATNEKLF

D: NA
V: TRBV28
J: TRBJ1-4
size: NA
CDR3: ASSLETAREKLF

D: NA
V: TRBV7-2
J: TRBJ2-1
size: NA
CDR3: ASSFTGSQISSYNEQF

D: NA
V: TRBV28
J: TRBJ2-7
size: NA
CDR3: ASTKIQFPYEQY

D: TRBD1
V: TRBV20-1
J: TRBJ1-4
size: NA
CDR3: SATQGRGTNEKLF

D: TRBD1
V: TRBV4-1
J: TRBJ1-1
size: NA
CDR3: ASHGQGQAF

D: NA
V: TRBV7-9
J: TRBJ2-1
size: NA
CDR3: ASSASGGYEQF

D: NA
V: TRBV7-9
J: TRBJ2-3
size: few
CDR3: ASSLRVPPTDTQY

D: TRBD2
V: TRBV6-2/TRBV6-3
J: TRBJ2-7
size: NA
CDR3: ASSYVGGGSSYEQY

D: NA
V: TRBV4-2
J: TRBJ2-2
size: NA
CDR3: ASSHYESGELF

D: NA
V: TRBV12-3/TRBV12-4
J: TRBJ1-1
size: few
CDR3: ASTLGGGGTEAF

D: NA
V: TRBV7-9
J: TRBJ2-1
size: few
CDR3: ASSSGSSSYNEQF

D: TRBD1
V: TRBV2
J: TRBJ2-5
size: few
CDR3: ANEKSSDRQETQY

D: NA
V: TRBV20-1
J: TRBJ1-2
size: NA
CDR3: SARRGHMISNYGYT

D: NA
V: TRBV4-3
J: TRBJ2-2
size: NA
CDR3: ASSQVWGANTGELF

D: NA
V: TRBV28
J: TRBJ2-7
size: few
CDR3: ASSLFLLTGEQY

D: NA
V: TRBV4-1
J: TRBJ2-6
size: NA
CDR3: ASSHPVGVSGANVLT

D: NA
V: TRBV20-1
J: NA
size: few
CDR3: SATLRGRETQY

D: TRBD2
V: TRBV5-6
J: TRBJ2-7
size: few
CDR3: ASSRDLGGGFYEQY

D: NA
V: TRBV20-1
J: TRBJ1-6
size: NA
CDR3: SADPGLGSYNSPLH

D: TRBD2
V: TRBV12-3/TRBV12-4
J: TRBJ2-1
size: NA
CDR3: ASSYRSGVHNEQF

D: NA
V: TRBV27
J: TRBJ1-2
size: few
CDR3: ASGQNYGYT

D: TRBD1
V: TRBV7-2
J: TRBJ2-6
size: NA
CDR3: ASSLTGQGHSGANVPT

D: NA
V: TRBV13
J: TRBJ2-1
size: NA
CDR3: ASSLFWAGRGNEQF

D: NA
V: TRBV6-5
J: TRBJ1-5
size: few
CDR3: ASSRWGDGSNQPQH

D: NA
V: TRBV28
J: TRBJ1-6
size: few
CDR3: ASSSRQSNSPLH

D: NA
V: TRBV3-1
J: TRBJ2-3
size: NA
CDR3: ASSQVGSPDTQY

D: NA
V: TRBV5-1
J: TRBJ2-5
size: once
CDR3: ASSLFWGAAQETQY

D: TRBD1
V: TRBV29-1
J: TRBJ2-1
size: NA
CDR3: SVEDRLHNLDEQF

D: NA
V: TRBV7-8
J: TRBJ1-6
size: few
CDR3: ASSLLGESSYNSPLH

D: TRBD1
V: TRBV12-3/TRBV12-4
J: TRBJ1-1
size: NA
CDR3: AAGTGITEAF

D: NA
V: TRBV6-4
J: TRBJ1-2
size: NA
CDR3: ASSTVQGPTYGYT

D: NA
V: TRBV7-9
J: TRBJ2-7
size: NA
CDR3: ASSPKDGTYEQY

D: NA
V: TRBV7-8
J: TRBJ1-6
size: NA
CDR3: ASSRGTAGDSPLH

D: NA
V: TRBV6-1
J: TRBJ2-2
size: NA
CDR3: ASSERQEASHTGELF

D: NA
V: TRBV7-2
J: TRBJ2-1
size: NA
CDR3: ASSLVGHYNEQF

D: TRBD1
V: TRBV10-3
J: TRBJ1-6
size: many
CDR3: AMGGQGDSPLH

D: NA
V: TRBV7-9
J: TRBJ2-2
size: NA
CDR3: ASSPFGSANTGELF

D: TRBD2
V: TRBV20-1
J: TRBJ2-7
size: NA
CDR3: SARVLAGIQY

D: TRBD2
V: TRBV10-2
J: TRBJ2-5
size: once
CDR3: ASSEFSGRIPYNEQY

D: NA
V: TRBV7-9
J: TRBJ1-1
size: NA
CDR3: ASSPASGGPTF

D: NA
V: TRBV24-1
J: TRBJ2-3
size: NA
CDR3: ATSETGEGTDTQY

D: NA
V: TRBV12-3/TRBV12-4
J: TRBJ2-2
size: few
CDR3: ASSQWTPLVTGELF

D: NA
V: TRBV28
J: TRBJ2-3
size: NA
CDR3: ARGGTGGRVTDTQY

D: TRBD2
V: TRBV24-1
J: TRBJ2-1
size: few
CDR3: ATSDPRLADSYNEQF

D: TRBD1
V: TRBV28
J: TRBJ1-2
size: NA
CDR3: ASSLWGTGTYGYT

D: TRBD1
V: TRBV4-3
J: NA
size: NA
CDR3: ASSEDRGNWNEQY

D: NA
V: TRBV20-1
J: TRBJ2-5
size: few
CDR3: SARTRPLAETQY

D: NA
V: TRBV10-3
J: TRBJ1-1
size: few
CDR3: AIRERDWVWAEAF